The clone carrying this T cell receptor (beta chain) was counted a few times. Its matching antigen is unknown. The data stem from a study of beta chain features in type 1 diabetes. Study-wide results and caveats: With patients and controls alike, PCR might favor shorter templates to an equal degree. Type 1 diabetes patients showed a moderate but significant shortening of TCRB CDR3s in all four CD4+ subsets.

The study reverse transcribed the entire isolated RNA, so it sequenced expressed TCRB transcripts. TCRdb's copy holds only in-frame clones and misses some; the assay was immunoSEQ multiplex PCR. The table records around 160,000 clones, under 60% of them present only once. Via the markers CD45RO/CCR7/CD25/CD127/CD95/CD27, stem cell-like memory, regulatory, central memory and naive CD4+ cells were sorted. CDR1 SGHRS and CDR2 YFSETQ come from the germline V gene. Between the trimmed V and J ends, which lost 3 bases and 4 bases, there was a span of 22 bases. The CDR3 sequence is 17 residues long. The specimen was Tregs from blood. V gene TRBV5-1 combines with J gene TRBJ1-1; perhaps TRBD1 as D (6 bases). The TCR originated in a man between 18 and 35 years old in good health. The CDR3 DNA sequence: TGCGCCAGCAGCTCCCAGGGACATCTCCTTTCGGGCACTGAAGCTTTCTTT. The encoded protein is CASSSQGHLLSGTEAFF.